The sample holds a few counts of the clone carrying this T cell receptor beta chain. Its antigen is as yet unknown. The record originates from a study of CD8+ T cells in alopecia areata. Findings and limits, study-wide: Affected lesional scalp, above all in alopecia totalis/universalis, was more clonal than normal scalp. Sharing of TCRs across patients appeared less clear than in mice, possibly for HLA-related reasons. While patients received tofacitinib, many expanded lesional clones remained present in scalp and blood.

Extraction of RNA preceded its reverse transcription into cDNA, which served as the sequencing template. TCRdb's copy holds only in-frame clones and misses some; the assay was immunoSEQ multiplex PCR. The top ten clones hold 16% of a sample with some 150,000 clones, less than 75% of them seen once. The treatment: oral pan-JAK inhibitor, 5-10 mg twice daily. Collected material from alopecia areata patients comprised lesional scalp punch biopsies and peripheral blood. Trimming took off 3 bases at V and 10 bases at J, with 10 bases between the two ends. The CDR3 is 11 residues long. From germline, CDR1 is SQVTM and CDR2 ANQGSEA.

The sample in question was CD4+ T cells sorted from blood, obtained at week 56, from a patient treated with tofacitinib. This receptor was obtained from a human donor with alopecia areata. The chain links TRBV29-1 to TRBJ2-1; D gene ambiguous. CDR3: CSVDQIGEQFF. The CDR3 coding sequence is TGCAGCGTTGATCAGATTGGCGAGCAGTTCTTC.